These T cell receptor beta chains were read from a single sample in a study of beta chain features in type 1 diabetes. Assay: immunoSEQ multiplex PCR; the TCRdb copy retains only in-frame clones and omits some. This table holds about 410,000 clones, 11% to 15% found once. The material sequenced was naive CD4+ T cells from blood. The receptor set was obtained from a man aged 30 to 39 in good health. Both conserved end residues are part of each CDR3. A D gene is named only where the DNA matches it firmly. Rows give clone size only sometimes, using once, few, many, or a class for an expanded clone.

J gene	D gene	clone size	V gene	CDR3 protein	CDR3 DNA
TRBJ1-5	NA	NA	TRBV4-3	CASSQDFGSNQPQHF	TGCGCCAGCAGCCAAGATTTTGGCAGCAATCAGCCCCAGCATTTT
TRBJ1-5	NA	few	TRBV7-9	CASSPGTGAGQPQHF	TGTGCCAGCAGCCCCGGTACCGGCGCCGGACAGCCCCAGCATTTT
TRBJ2-5	TRBD1	NA	TRBV13	CASSLGVGQGGETQYF	TGTGCCAGCAGCTTAGGCGTCGGACAGGGTGGGGAGACCCAGTACTTC
TRBJ1-2	NA	NA	TRBV14	CASSQGYGYTF	TGTGCCAGCAGCCAGGGCTATGGCTACACCTTC
TRBJ2-5	NA	few	TRBV11-3	CASSLYGAPGNQETQYF	TGTGCCAGCAGCTTATATGGGGCCCCGGGGAACCAAGAGACCCAGTACTTC
TRBJ2-7	NA	few	TRBV5-1	CASSLVMGGSYEQYF	TGCGCCAGCAGCTTGGTTATGGGCGGGTCCTACGAGCAGTACTTC
TRBJ2-5	NA	NA	TRBV10-3	CAISDLGMKTQYF	TGTGCCATCAGTGATTTAGGGATGAAGACCCAGTACTTC
TRBJ1-2	NA	NA	TRBV5-6	CASSLDADYGYTF	TGTGCCAGCAGCCTGGACGCGGACTATGGCTACACCTTC
TRBJ2-7	NA	few	TRBV29-1	CSVRVGVGGSYEQYF	TGCAGCGTGAGGGTTGGGGTAGGGGGCTCCTACGAGCAGTACTTC
TRBJ2-6	TRBD1	many	TRBV30	CAWSGRDRRAPSGANVLTF	TGTGCCTGGAGCGGTCGGGACAGACGTGCTCCGTCTGGGGCCAACGTCCTGACTTTC
TRBJ2-2	NA	few	TRBV5-1	CASSLQGMDTGELFF	TGCGCCAGCAGCTTGCAGGGGATGGACACCGGGGAGCTGTTTTTT
TRBJ2-3	TRBD1	few	TRBV29-1	CSVEVSGRGTDTQYF	TGCAGCGTTGAAGTGTCGGGCAGGGGGACAGATACGCAGTATTTT
TRBJ2-3	NA	NA	TRBV7-2	CASSLDSPTQYF	TGTGCCAGCAGCCTCGACTCTCCCACGCAGTATTTT
TRBJ1-3	NA	NA	TRBV25-1	CASSAAGAGNTIYF	TGTGCCAGCAGTGCAGCAGGGGCTGGAAACACCATATATTTT
TRBJ2-4	NA	NA	TRBV11-2	CASSLAGAVKNIQYF	TGTGCCAGCAGCTTAGCCGGGGCAGTCAAAAACATTCAGTACTTC
TRBJ1-2	NA	few	TRBV30	CAWIPDSANYGYTF	TGTGCCTGGATTCCGGACAGCGCTAACTATGGCTACACCTTC
TRBJ1-2	NA	NA	TRBV7-2	CASRPSQGANYGYTF	TGTGCCAGCAGACCCTCCCAGGGAGCAAACTATGGCTACACCTTC
TRBJ2-5	TRBD1	NA	TRBV29-1	CSVTGGSQETQYF	TGCAGCGTAACAGGGGGTTCCCAAGAGACCCAGTACTTC
TRBJ1-2	NA	NA	TRBV7-9	CASSPLSPGKGYTF	TGTGCCAGCAGCCCATTATCTCCGGGGAAAGGCTACACCTTC
TRBJ1-2	TRBD1	few	TRBV19	CASRGQGGYGYTF	TGTGCCAGTAGGGGACAGGGCGGCTATGGCTACACCTTC
TRBJ1-1	NA	few	TRBV27	CASSWAPNTEAFF	TGTGCCAGCAGTTGGGCCCCGAACACTGAAGCTTTCTTT
TRBJ2-2	TRBD1	NA	TRBV7-2	CASSPRDRIFGITGELFF	TGTGCCAGCAGCCCGAGGGACAGGATATTTGGGATCACCGGGGAGCTGTTTTTT
TRBJ2-2	NA	few	TRBV4-3	CASSQGFAAGELFF	TGCGCCAGCAGCCAAGGGTTTGCTGCCGGGGAGCTGTTTTTT
TRBJ1-2	NA	NA	TRBV7-2	CASRPGGADYGYTF	TGTGCCAGCAGACCCGGGGGGGCCGACTATGGCTACACCTTC
TRBJ2-5	TRBD2	NA	TRBV2	CASSGSAGQETQYF	TGTGCCAGCAGTGGTTCAGCGGGACAAGAGACCCAGTACTTC
TRBJ2-5	NA	NA	TRBV7-9	CASSLIRTRDQETQYF	TGTGCCAGCAGCTTAATACGTACGCGGGACCAAGAGACCCAGTACTTC
TRBJ2-7	NA	few	TRBV7-2	CASSNLQGYEQYF	TGTGCCAGCAGCAATCTACAGGGCTACGAGCAGTACTTC
TRBJ2-1	TRBD1	NA	TRBV7-2	CASSPDRGNYNEQFF	TGTGCCAGCAGCCCAGACAGGGGTAACTACAATGAGCAGTTCTTC
TRBJ2-1	TRBD1	NA	TRBV29-1	CSALDREGRAKNNEQFF	TGCAGCGCCCTCGACAGGGAAGGACGGGCGAAAAACAATGAGCAGTTCTTC
TRBJ2-1	TRBD2	NA	TRBV9	CASSVGASGIHNEQFF	TGTGCCAGCAGCGTAGGGGCTAGCGGGATTCACAATGAGCAGTTCTTC
TRBJ1-1	NA	NA	TRBV7-2	CASRKGTQAFF	TGTGCCAGCAGGAAAGGGACACAAGCTTTCTTT
TRBJ2-1	TRBD2	NA	TRBV2	CASTNRGGPYNEQFF	TGTGCCAGCACTAATCGGGGGGGCCCCTACAATGAGCAGTTCTTC
TRBJ2-7	NA	few	TRBV7-2	CASSLGPSSYEQYF	TGTGCCAGCAGCTTAGGCCCGAGCTCCTACGAGCAGTACTTC
TRBJ1-2	TRBD1	few	TRBV4-3	CASSRTGNLYGYTF	TGCGCCAGCAGCCGGACAGGGAATCTCTATGGCTACACCTTC
TRBJ2-3	NA	few	TRBV7-2	CASSSGVVDTQYF	TGTGCCAGCAGTTCCGGGGTGGTGGATACGCAGTATTTT
TRBJ2-5	NA	NA	TRBV4-3	CASSQGGGVGETQYF	TGCGCCAGCAGCCAAGGGGGTGGTGTCGGGGAGACCCAGTACTTC
TRBJ2-3	NA	few	TRBV10-3	CAILGPPLGNTQYF	TGTGCCATCCTCGGGCCACCCCTGGGGAATACGCAGTATTTT
TRBJ2-3	NA	few	TRBV5-6	CASSLESSADTQYF	TGTGCCAGCAGCTTGGAATCTAGTGCAGATACGCAGTATTTT
TRBJ1-2	TRBD1	NA	TRBV25-1	CASSRQGAGGYTF	TGTGCCAGCAGTCGACAGGGGGCTGGGGGCTACACCTTC
TRBJ2-5	NA	NA	TRBV5-6	CASKAGETQYF	TGTGCCAGCAAGGCCGGGGAGACCCAGTACTTC
TRBJ2-2	NA	NA	TRBV11-2	CASSLSFTGELFF	TGTGCCAGCAGCTTATCTTTCACCGGGGAGCTGTTTTTT
TRBJ2-1	NA	once	TRBV5-1	CASSSGSYNEQFF	TGCGCCAGCAGCAGTGGCTCCTACAATGAGCAGTTCTTC
TRBJ1-2	TRBD1	few	TRBV30	CAWTSDRANYGYTF	TGTGCCTGGACCTCGGACAGGGCTAACTATGGCTACACCTTC
TRBJ2-3	NA	few	TRBV11-2	CASSLAMTADTQYF	TGTGCCAGCAGCTTAGCCATGACGGCAGATACGCAGTATTTT
TRBJ2-3	TRBD1	NA	TRBV9	CASSVVQGAKDTQYF	TGTGCCAGCAGCGTAGTACAGGGGGCAAAAGATACGCAGTATTTT
TRBJ1-2	NA	few	TRBV30	CAWAGELRGYGYTF	TGTGCCTGGGCGGGAGAACTAAGGGGATATGGCTACACCTTC
TRBJ2-7	NA	NA	TRBV7-2	CASSHDGKNSYEQYF	TGTGCCAGCAGCCACGACGGAAAAAACTCCTACGAGCAGTACTTC